The next 17 T cell receptor beta chains were all read from a single sample in a study of T cell changes during pregnancy in multiple sclerosis. Repertoires were generated with immunoSEQ multiplex PCR, while TCRdb's copy carries only in-frame clones and drops some. The table includes about 67,000 clones, just over 90% detected once. The sequences come from peripheral blood, collected in the second trimester of pregnancy. These receptors all stem from a female donor with multiple sclerosis, enrolled in a pregnancy study.

This chain connects TRBV5-1 to TRBJ2-1; weak D call: TRBD2 (5 bases). V was clipped by 0 bases and J by 5 bases, with 12 bases between them. CDR3 size: 15 residues. The germline CDR1 and CDR2 sequences are SGHRS and YFSETQ. The CDR3 DNA reads TGCGCCAGCAGCTTGGCCAGCGGAGTCAACAATGAGCAGTTCTTC. Protein: CASSLASGVNNEQFF.

This sequence joins TRBV2 and TRBJ2-3; a weak D match, TRBD1 (5 bases). Germline CDR1 SNHLY, CDR2 FYNNEI. V dropped 5 bases and J dropped 3 bases, with 12 bases sitting between them. The CDR3 has 14 amino acids. The CDR3 DNA is TGTGCCAGCAGTCCTAGTAGGACAACAGATACGCAGTATTTT. This sequence encodes CASSPSRTTDTQYF.

This rearrangement joins TRBV10-2 to TRBJ2-7; TRBD2 matches at 10 bases. The CDR3 is 15 residues long. The V and J ends lost 8 bases and 1 base, in that order; junction bases with no gene match: 8. Germline CDR1 reads WSHSY; CDR2 reads SAAADI. CDR3 in amino acids: CASGKGLAASYEQYF. CDR3 DNA: TGCGCCAGCGGTAAAGGACTAGCGGCTTCCTACGAGCAGTACTTC.

This clone was seen a single time. This chain connects TRBV27 to TRBJ2-1, with D perhaps TRBD1 (5 bases). The CDR3 totals 14 residues. Germline V CDR1 and CDR2: MNHEY, SMNVEV (reference sequence). Trimming cost V 3 bases and J 7 bases, with 13 bases left between them. This chain's CDR3 is CASSFPAGLNEQFF. The CDR3 nucleotides read TGTGCCAGCAGTTTTCCGGCAGGGTTAAATGAGCAGTTCTTC.

The chain links TRBV10-3 to TRBJ2-1; tentative D call: TRBD2 (5 bases). The CDR3 covers 14 residues. Germline loops: CDR1 ENHRY, CDR2 SYGVKD. Trimming stripped 9 bases from V and 0 bases from J, with 12 bases between. The CDR3 protein is CAIGSAASYNEQFF. CDR3 DNA: TGTGCCATAGGGAGCGCGGCCTCCTACAATGAGCAGTTCTTC.

The V gene is TRBV19, the J gene TRBJ1-5; D perhaps matches TRBD1 (5 bases). Germline CDR1 and CDR2: LNHDA and SQIVND (reference sequence). V gave up 3 bases and J gave up 5 bases, with 8 bases separating them. CDR3 length equals 13 residues. Written as DNA, the CDR3 is TGTGCCAGTAGTATTACAGGATATCAGCCCCAGCATTTT. Translation: CASSITGYQPQHF. Full variable domain (remainder filled in from reference TRBV19 and TRBJ1-5): DGGITQSPKYLFRKEGQNVTLSCEQNLNHDAMYWYRQDPGQGLRLIYYSQIVNDFQKGDIAEGYSVSREKKESFPLTVTSAQKNPTAFYLCASSITGYQPQHFGDGTRLSIL.

V and J are TRBV5-4 and TRBJ2-6; D unresolved. V lost 2 bases to trimming and J lost 0 bases, with 12 bases between them. The CDR3 covers 17 residues. Germline lookup yields CDR1 SGHNT and CDR2 YYREEE (reference sequence). CDR3 in DNA: TGTGCCAGCAGCTTAGCCGGAGCCCTCTCTGGGGCCAACGTCCTGACTTTC. The encoded protein is CASSLAGALSGANVLTF.

The chain joins TRBV6-5 to TRBJ2-3; 7 bases agree with TRBD1. The CDR3 runs to 15 residues. Germline-derived CDR1 and CDR2 are MNHEY and SVGAGI. The V gene end was trimmed by 6 bases and the J gene end by 0 bases; junction bases not matched to a gene: 6. The CDR3 loop is CASRRETGSTDTQYF. Written as DNA, the CDR3 is TGTGCCAGCAGGAGGGAGACAGGGAGCACAGATACGCAGTATTTT.

This chain connects TRBV27 to TRBJ1-5; D is undetermined. Trimming removed 5 bases at V and 0 bases at J, with 5 bases between. The CDR3 covers 13 residues. Germline loops: CDR1 MNHEY, CDR2 SMNVEV (reference sequence). In DNA form, the CDR3 reads TGTGCCAGCAGTCTCAGTAGCAATCAGCCCCAGCATTTT. Translating gives CASSLSSNQPQHF.

The V and J genes are TRBV4-2 and TRBJ1-5; 7 bases fit TRBD1. From germline, CDR1 is LGHNA and CDR2 YNFKEQ. The CDR3 is 16 amino acids. The ends lost 0 bases at V and 0 bases at J; junction bases unmatched: 2. The CDR3 region has the DNA TGTGCCAGCAGCCAAGAACAGGGGATTAGCAATCAGCCCCAGCATTTT. Its translation: CASSQEQGISNQPQHF.

The J gene is TRBJ2-1, the V gene TRBV9; D remains ambiguous. The CDR3 covers 16 residues. The V end was cut by 4 bases, the J end by 0 bases, with 14 bases between. Germline loops: CDR1 SGDLS, CDR2 YYNGEE. The CDR3 region is CASSTIAGSSYNEQFF. CDR3 coding DNA: TGTGCCAGCAGCACTATAGCCGGCAGCTCCTACAATGAGCAGTTCTTC. Filled out from reference TRBV9 and TRBJ2-1, the complete variable domain reads DSGVTQTPKHLITATGQRVTLRCSPRSGDLSVYWYQQSLDQGLQFLIQYYNGEERAKGNILERFSAQQFPDLHSELNLSSLELGDSALYFCASSTIAGSSYNEQFFGPGTRLTVL.

The chain is built from TRBV5-5 and TRBJ1-3, with 7 bases lining up with TRBD1. CDR1 is SGHKS and CDR2 is YYEKEE in the germline V gene (reference sequence). This CDR3 is 15 amino acids long. J lost 2 bases, V lost 0 bases, and 2 bases had no gene match. The CDR3 nucleotides read TGTGCCAGCAGCTTGGCACAGGGGACTGGAAACACCATATATTTT. It is translated as CASSLAQGTGNTIYF.

This clone was counted only a few times. The chain uses TRBV5-1 and TRBJ1-1; the match to TRBD1 covers 8 bases. With 4 bases clipped from V and 4 bases from J, the junction kept 6 bases outside the gene matches. The germline V gene has CDR1 SGHRS and CDR2 YFSETQ. CDR3 length: 14 residues. DNA for the CDR3: TGCGCCAGCAGCATGGACAGGGTTGGCACTGAAGCTTTCTTT. It encodes CASSMDRVGTEAFF.

The chain uses TRBV7-2 and TRBJ1-2, with D tentatively TRBD1 (6 bases). V gave up 1 base and J gave up 5 bases, with 8 bases separating them. Germline V lookup: CDR1 SGHTA, CDR2 FQGNSA. This CDR3 is built from 13 residues. CDR3 sequence reads: CASSLGQEYGYTF. The CDR3 region has the DNA TGTGCCAGCAGCTTAGGACAGGAATATGGCTACACCTTC.

CDR3 loop: CASSDSTSGGDTQYF. The CDR3 DNA is TGTGCCAGCAGTGACTCGACTAGCGGGGGAGATACGCAGTATTTT. The chain has TRBV6-4 and TRBJ2-3; 12 bases match TRBD2. Trimming cost V 0 bases and J 5 bases; bases outside gene matches: 0. This CDR3 is 15 amino acids long. Germline lookup yields CDR1 MRHNA and CDR2 SNTAGT.

J is TRBJ2-3 and V is TRBV6-1, with TRBD2 identical over 12 bases. Trimming removed 4 bases from V and 4 bases from J; junction bases left unmatched: 6. The germline gives CDR1 MNHNS, CDR2 SASEGT. CDR3 size: 16 residues. CDR3 sequence reads: CASSARTSGKADTQYF. The CDR3 coding sequence is TGTGCCAGCAGTGCCCGGACTAGCGGGAAAGCAGATACGCAGTATTTT.

The V and J genes are TRBV9 and TRBJ2-3, with 8 positions matching TRBD1. This CDR3 comprises 17 residues. V gave up 3 bases and J gave up 2 bases; unmatched junction bases: 11. Germline V gives CDR1 SGDLS, CDR2 YYNGEE. The CDR3 spells CASSGSRTGRLTDTQYF. Here the CDR3 DNA reads TGTGCCAGCAGCGGTTCCAGGACAGGGCGACTCACAGATACGCAGTATTTT.